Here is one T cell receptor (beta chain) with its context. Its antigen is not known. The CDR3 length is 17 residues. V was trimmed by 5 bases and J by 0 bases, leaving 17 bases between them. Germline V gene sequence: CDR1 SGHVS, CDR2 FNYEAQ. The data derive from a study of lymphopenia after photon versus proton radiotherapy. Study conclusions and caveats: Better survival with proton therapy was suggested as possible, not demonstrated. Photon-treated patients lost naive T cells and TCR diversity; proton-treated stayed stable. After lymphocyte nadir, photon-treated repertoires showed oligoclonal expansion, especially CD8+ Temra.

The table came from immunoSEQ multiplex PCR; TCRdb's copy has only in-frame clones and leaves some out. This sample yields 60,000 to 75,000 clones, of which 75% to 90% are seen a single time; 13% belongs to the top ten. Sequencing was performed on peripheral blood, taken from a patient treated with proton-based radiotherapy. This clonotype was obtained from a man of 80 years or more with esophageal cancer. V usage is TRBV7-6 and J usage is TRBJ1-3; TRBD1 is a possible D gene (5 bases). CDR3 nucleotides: TGTGCCAGCAGCCCCCAGGGTCGCAGGGTCTCTGGAAACACCATATATTTT. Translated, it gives CASSPQGRRVSGNTIYF. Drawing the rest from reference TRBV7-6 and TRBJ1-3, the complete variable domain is GAGVSQSPRYKVTKRGQDVALRCDPISGHVSLYWYRQALGQGPEFLTYFNYEAQQDKSGLPNDRFSAERPEGSISTLTIQRTEQRDSAMYRCASSPQGRRVSGNTIYFGEGSWLTVV.